These 25 T cell receptor beta chains were sequenced from one sample in a study of blood T cell repertoires in COVID-19. The assay was immunoSEQ multiplex PCR, and TCRdb's table has in-frame clones only and misses some. The repertoire holds some 190,000 clones, 85% seen once, with around a sixth in the top ten. Sequenced material: peripheral blood. The receptors were gathered from a person between 65 and 79 years old with COVID-19, enrolled during active disease.

This chain uses TRBV23-1 with TRBJ2-7; possibly TRBD1 for D (6 bases). TRBV23-1 is an ORF, and what it does is uncertain. The CDR3 sequence is 13 residues long. The V end lost 4 bases, the J end lost 6 bases, and 13 bases lay between the germline ends. CDR3 loop: CASSLRGTVEQYF. The CDR3 DNA reads as TGCGCCAGCAGTCTCAGGGGCACAGTCGAGCAGTACTTC.

This chain joins TRBV13 and TRBJ1-2; 9 bases align to TRBD1. The V gene end was trimmed by 4 bases and the J gene end by 0 bases; junction bases not matched to a gene: 6. This CDR3 is 16 amino acids long. CDR1 and CDR2 from the germline V gene are PRHDT and FYEKMQ (reference sequence). The CDR3 here is CASSSYRDRANYGYTF. Here the CDR3 DNA reads TGTGCCAGCAGCTCCTATCGGGACAGGGCTAACTATGGCTACACCTTC.

The chain links TRBV2 to TRBJ2-7, with a tentative D call TRBD2 (5 bases). The CDR3 extends over 14 amino acids. Germline lookup yields CDR1 SNHLY and CDR2 FYNNEI. V was trimmed by 7 bases and J by 3 bases, leaving 16 bases between them. CDR3 in DNA: TGTGCCAGCACCCGAGGGTCGGTACGCTACGAGCAGTACTTC. It yields the protein CASTRGSVRYEQYF.

V and J are TRBV7-9 and TRBJ1-2; D is unresolved. V lost 0 bases, J lost 8 bases, and 10 bases lay in between. Looked up from germline, CDR1 is SEHNR and CDR2 is FQNEAQ (reference sequence). The CDR3 runs 13 residues. CDR3 DNA sequence: TGTGCCAGCAGCTTAGCGCCGAGGTTCGGCTACACCTTC. It translates to CASSLAPRFGYTF.

The CDR3 DNA follows: TGTGCCAGTAGTATGGGGCAGTTTAATTCACCCCTCCACTTT. It is translated as CASSMGQFNSPLHF. The genes are TRBV19 and TRBJ1-6; a weak D match, TRBD1 (5 bases). The V gene lost 3 bases and the J gene lost 6 bases, with 9 bases spanning the gap. Germline V gene lookup returns CDR1 LNHDA and CDR2 SQIVND (reference sequence). The CDR3 is 14 amino acids.

The chain recombines TRBV19 with TRBJ1-2, with 7 bases matching TRBD1. The J segment lost 1 base and the V segment lost 6 bases, leaving 5 bases of the junction unmatched. Germline V gives CDR1 LNHDA, CDR2 SQIVND (reference sequence). The CDR3 covers 14 residues. CDR3 residues: CASSPRGVNYGYTF. CDR3 nucleotide sequence: TGTGCCAGTAGCCCCAGGGGGGTTAACTATGGCTACACCTTC.

V gene TRBV9 combines with J gene TRBJ2-7, with D perhaps TRBD2 (5 bases). Between the trimmed V and J ends, which lost 0 bases and 4 bases, there was a span of 14 bases. Germline values: CDR1 SGDLS, CDR2 YYNGEE. CDR3 length: 15 residues. The CDR3 protein is CASSVGRGTRYEQYF. DNA for the CDR3: TGTGCCAGCAGCGTAGGTCGGGGTACCCGTTACGAGCAGTACTTC. The entire variable domain, with the rest obtained from reference TRBV9 and TRBJ2-7, is as follows: DSGVTQTPKHLITATGQRVTLRCSPRSGDLSVYWYQQSLDQGLQFLIQYYNGEERAKGNILERFSAQQFPDLHSELNLSSLELGDSALYFCASSVGRGTRYEQYFGPGTRLTVT.

The chain combines TRBV10-3 with TRBJ1-2, with D hard to call. The V and J ends lost 6 bases and 9 bases respectively, with 17 bases between them. CDR3 size: 13 residues. Germline V gives CDR1 ENHRY, CDR2 SYGVKD. This CDR3 is CAISHDPEESYTF. The CDR3, as DNA: TGTGCCATCAGCCACGACCCGGAGGAAAGCTACACCTTC.

DNA for the CDR3: TGTGCCAGCAGCGTAGACAGGGGGGCTGAAGCTTTCTTT. Translation gives CASSVDRGAEAFF. V and J are TRBV7-3 and TRBJ1-1, with TRBD1 matching over 9 bases. In germline, CDR1 is SGHTA, CDR2 FQGTGA. This CDR3 spans 13 amino acids. V lost 5 bases, J lost 6 bases, and 4 bases stayed unmatched.

The chain couples TRBV9 to TRBJ1-4; D is perhaps TRBD1 (5 bases). This CDR3 comprises 15 residues. Germline V CDR1 and CDR2: SGDLS, YYNGEE. With 0 bases removed from V and 5 bases from J, the gap between germline ends came to 11 bases. DNA for the CDR3: TGTGCCAGCAGCGTAGACGGGGGAATGAATGAAAAACTGTTTTTT. Amino acids: CASSVDGGMNEKLFF.

The chain combines TRBV10-3 with TRBJ1-5, with 12 bases that match TRBD1. The junction had 12 bases not matched to a gene; V was cut back by 10 bases and J by 5 bases. Germline loops: CDR1 ENHRY, CDR2 SYGVKD. This CDR3 spans 16 amino acids. The CDR3 nucleotides read TGTGCCACAATGATGGGGGGACAGGGGGCCGATCAGCCCCAGCATTTT. Protein: CATMMGGQGADQPQHF.

CDR3 coding DNA: TGCGCCAGCAGCCAAGAACTGCCCTCTGGAAACACCATATATTTT. Translating gives CASSQELPSGNTIYF. The chain is built from TRBV4-3 and TRBJ1-3, with D uncertain. CDR1 is LGHNA, CDR2 YSLEER, per germline. V was trimmed by 0 bases and J by 0 bases, leaving 6 bases between them. This CDR3 has 15 residues.

V is TRBV9 and J is TRBJ2-3, with D perhaps matching TRBD2 (5 bases). From germline, CDR1 is SGDLS and CDR2 YYNGEE. V was cut by 0 bases and J by 2 bases, with 10 bases left in between. This CDR3 has 15 amino acids. The CDR3 loop reads CASSVVDGLTDTQYF. Written as DNA, the CDR3 is TGTGCCAGCAGCGTAGTGGACGGACTCACAGATACGCAGTATTTT. Full variable domain (rest looked up from reference TRBV9 and TRBJ2-3): DSGVTQTPKHLITATGQRVTLRCSPRSGDLSVYWYQQSLDQGLQFLIQYYNGEERAKGNILERFSAQQFPDLHSELNLSSLELGDSALYFCASSVVDGLTDTQYFGPGTRLTVL.

V gene TRBV19 combines with J gene TRBJ1-3; 7 positions match TRBD1. This CDR3 is built from 16 residues. Germline lookup yields CDR1 LNHDA and CDR2 SQIVND (reference sequence). Germline trimming cut 3 bases from V and 1 base from J; bases unmatched to any gene: 6. CDR3 loop: CASSISAQGSGNTIYF. The CDR3 DNA follows: TGTGCCAGTAGTATCTCCGCACAGGGGTCTGGAAACACCATATATTTT.

This clone was observed a handful of times. The CDR3 here is CASSRDRNSPLHF. The CDR3 bases are TGTGCCAGCAGCCGGGACAGGAATTCACCCCTCCACTTT. This rearrangement joins TRBV13 to TRBJ1-6, with 8 bases aligning to TRBD1. Per germline, CDR1 PRHDT and CDR2 FYEKMQ (reference sequence). V shed 5 bases and J 7 bases; nucleotides not matched to a gene: 1. The CDR3 is made up of 13 amino acids.

This chain joins TRBV24-1 and TRBJ1-3; 9 bases match TRBD1. The CDR3 extends over 15 amino acids. V shed 5 bases and J 0 bases; nucleotides not matched to a gene: 1. CDR1 and CDR2 (germline): KGHDR, SFDVKD. In DNA, the CDR3 is TGTGCCACCAGTGGGACAGGGGTCTCTGGAAACACCATATATTTT. Protein sequence: CATSGTGVSGNTIYF.

The CDR3 spells CASRDRAGETQYF. The DNA of the CDR3 is TGTGCCAGCAGGGACAGGGCGGGCGAGACCCAGTACTTC. The rearrangement uses TRBV7-2 and TRBJ2-5; 8 bases are a match to TRBD1. Germline loops: CDR1 SGHTA, CDR2 FQGNSA. Unmatched junction bases numbered 5, after V lost 6 bases and J lost 5 bases. The CDR3 runs 13 residues. Based on the CDR3 plus reference TRBV7-2 and TRBJ2-5, the full variable domain is GAGVSQSPSNKVTEKGKDVELRCDPISGHTALYWYRQSLGQGLEFLIYFQGNSAPDKSGLPSDRFSAERTGGSVSTLTIQRTQQEDSAVYLCASRDRAGETQYFGPGTRLLVL.

The V and J genes are TRBV27 and TRBJ2-7; a weak D match, TRBD2 (6 bases). The germline CDR1 and CDR2 sequences are MNHEY and SMNVEV (reference sequence). There are 18 residues in the CDR3. With 3 bases removed from V and 7 bases from J, the gap between germline ends came to 28 bases. In DNA form, the CDR3 reads TGTGCCAGCAGTTTCCTCTCAGGACACCTGCTTCATGGGGGGGAGCAGTACTTC. The encoded protein is CASSFLSGHLLHGGEQYF.

The rearrangement uses TRBV5-1 and TRBJ1-2; D possibly corresponds to TRBD1 (5 bases). CDR3 size: 12 residues. Germline V lookup: CDR1 SGHRS, CDR2 YFSETQ. V gave up 2 bases and J gave up 5 bases, with 7 bases separating them. The CDR3 reads CASSFPGYGYTF. In DNA form, the CDR3 reads TGCGCCAGCAGCTTCCCAGGGTATGGCTACACCTTC.

CDR3 in amino acids: CASSLVMGHEQYF. CDR3 coding DNA: TGTGCCAGCAGCTTAGTCATGGGCCACGAGCAGTACTTC. J is TRBJ2-7 and V is TRBV7-2; D is unresolved. Germline V gene data show CDR1 as SGHTA and CDR2 as FQGNSA. The CDR3 loop spans 13 amino acids. V lost 1 base and J 5 bases, leaving 9 bases between the germline ends.

The chain combines TRBV12-3 or TRBV12-4 with TRBJ2-1, with a possible D match to TRBD1 (5 bases). V shed 6 bases and J shed 14 bases, with 20 bases lying between them. CDR3 size: 13 residues. The CDR3 protein is CASSPDSTERKFF. The DNA for the CDR3 is TGTGCCAGCAGCCCTGACAGCACCGAGAGAAAGTTCTTC.

The sample holds a few counts of this clone. The rearrangement uses TRBV18 and TRBJ1-3; 9 nucleotides agree with TRBD1. The trim removed 6 bases at V and 4 bases at J, leaving 4 bases unmatched. From germline, CDR1 is KGHSH and CDR2 LQKENI. The CDR3 covers 14 residues. CDR3 DNA sequence: TGTGCCAGCTCCGACAGGGGGGCCGGAAACACCATATATTTT. It is translated as CASSDRGAGNTIYF.

This chain joins TRBV7-2 and TRBJ2-3; D is perhaps TRBD1 (6 bases). V was clipped by 6 bases and J by 6 bases, with 10 bases between them. Germline-derived CDR1 and CDR2 are SGHTA and FQGNSA. The CDR3 totals 12 residues. The CDR3 coding sequence is TGTGCCAGCAGTAAACAGGGCGATACGCAGTATTTT. It yields the protein CASSKQGDTQYF.

The chain combines TRBV7-2 with TRBJ1-2; D not certain. The V gene lost 5 bases and the J gene lost 3 bases, with 13 bases spanning the gap. The CDR3 extends over 14 amino acids. Per germline, CDR1 SGHTA and CDR2 FQGNSA. CDR3 bases: TGTGCCAGCAGCGGCGACGGAGGTGACTATGGCTACACCTTC. Translated: CASSGDGGDYGYTF.

The count of this clone is one. The junction differs from germline at one of its ends, possibly a read error. V is TRBV19 and J is TRBJ1-4; 8 bases match TRBD1. The CDR3 extends over 15 amino acids. CDR1 and CDR2 (germline): LNHDA, SQIVND (reference sequence). As DNA, the CDR3 is TGTGCCAGCCAAGACAGGGGCCAATCGAATGGAAAACTGTTTTTT. Its translation is CASQDRGQSNGKLFF.